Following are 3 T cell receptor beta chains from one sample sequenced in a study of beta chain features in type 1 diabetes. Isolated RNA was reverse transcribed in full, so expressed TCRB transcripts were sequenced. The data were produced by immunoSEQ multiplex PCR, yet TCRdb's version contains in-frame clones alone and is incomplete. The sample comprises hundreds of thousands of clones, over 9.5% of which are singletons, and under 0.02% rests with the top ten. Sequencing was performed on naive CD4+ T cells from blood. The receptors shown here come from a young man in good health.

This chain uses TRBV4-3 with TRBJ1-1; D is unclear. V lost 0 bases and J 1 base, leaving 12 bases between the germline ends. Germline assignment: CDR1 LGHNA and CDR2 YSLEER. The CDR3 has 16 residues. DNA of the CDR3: TGCGCCAGCAGCCAAGATCCCACGGAGACGAACACTGAAGCTTTCTTT. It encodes CASSQDPTETNTEAFF.

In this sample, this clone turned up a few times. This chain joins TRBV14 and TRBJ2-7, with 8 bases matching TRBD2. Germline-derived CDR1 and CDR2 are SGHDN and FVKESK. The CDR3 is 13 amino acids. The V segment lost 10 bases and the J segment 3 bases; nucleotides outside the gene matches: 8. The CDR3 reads CATDGRANYEQYF. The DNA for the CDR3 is TGTGCCACCGACGGGAGGGCAAACTACGAGCAGTACTTC.

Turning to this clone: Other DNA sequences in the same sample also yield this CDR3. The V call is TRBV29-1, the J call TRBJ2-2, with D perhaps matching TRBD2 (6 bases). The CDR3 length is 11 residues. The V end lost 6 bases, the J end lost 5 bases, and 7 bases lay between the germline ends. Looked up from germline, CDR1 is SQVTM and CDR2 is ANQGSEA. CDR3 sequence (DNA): TGCAGCGTCGGGGGAACCGGGGAGCTGTTTTTT. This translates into CSVGGTGELFF.